The present entry profiles one TCR beta chain with its context. Here immunoSEQ multiplex PCR was the method, and the copy in TCRdb shows in-frame clones only, minus some. The repertoire consists of some 140,000 clones, with around 80% occurring once and the leading ten covering around 3.3%. The data were obtained in a study of blood T cell repertoires in COVID-19. Sequenced: peripheral blood. This clonotype was sampled from a man in his sixties with acute or convalescent COVID-19.

The CDR3 spells CASRPSGFYGYTF. DNA of the CDR3: TGTGCCAGCAGGCCCAGCGGCTTCTATGGCTACACCTTC. The chain has TRBV3-1 (or the pseudogene TRBV3-2) and TRBJ1-2; D remains unclear. Germline loops: CDR1 LGHDT, CDR2 YNNKEL (reference sequence). Between the trimmed V and J ends, which lost 6 bases and 4 bases, there was a span of 12 bases. The CDR3 has 13 residues.